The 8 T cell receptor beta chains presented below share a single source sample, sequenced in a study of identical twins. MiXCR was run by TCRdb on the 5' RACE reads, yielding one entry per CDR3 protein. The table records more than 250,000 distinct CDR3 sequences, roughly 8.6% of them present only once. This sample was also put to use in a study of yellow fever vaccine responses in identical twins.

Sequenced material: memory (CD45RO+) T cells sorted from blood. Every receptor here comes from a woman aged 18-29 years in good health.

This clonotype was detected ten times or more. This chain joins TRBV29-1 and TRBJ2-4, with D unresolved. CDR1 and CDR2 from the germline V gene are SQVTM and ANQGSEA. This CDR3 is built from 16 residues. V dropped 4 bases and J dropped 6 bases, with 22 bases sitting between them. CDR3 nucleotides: TGCAGCGTTGCTCTGGGCCACCAAACAAAAACAAACATTCAGTACTTC. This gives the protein CSVALGHQTKTNIQYF.

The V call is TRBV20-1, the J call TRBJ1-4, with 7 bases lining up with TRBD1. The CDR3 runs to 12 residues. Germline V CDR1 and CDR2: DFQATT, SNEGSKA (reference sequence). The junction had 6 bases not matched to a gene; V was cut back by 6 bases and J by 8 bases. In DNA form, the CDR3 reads TGCAGTGCCACGGGACAGCAGGAAAAACTGTTTTTT. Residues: CSATGQQEKLFF.

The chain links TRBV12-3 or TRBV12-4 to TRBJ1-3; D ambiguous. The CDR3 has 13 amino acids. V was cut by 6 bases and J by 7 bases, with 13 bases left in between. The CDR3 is CASSTVQPNTIYF. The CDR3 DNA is TGTGCCAGCAGCACGGTCCAGCCCAACACCATATATTTT.

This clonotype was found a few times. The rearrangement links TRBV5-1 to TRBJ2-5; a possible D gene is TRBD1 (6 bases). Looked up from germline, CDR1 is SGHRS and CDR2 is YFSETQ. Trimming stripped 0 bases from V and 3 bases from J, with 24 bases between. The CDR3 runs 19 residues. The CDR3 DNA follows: TGCGCCAGCAGCTTGGCCGGCTTGGGCCCAGGGGCAAGAAAAGAGACCCAGTACTTC. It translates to CASSLAGLGPGARKETQYF.

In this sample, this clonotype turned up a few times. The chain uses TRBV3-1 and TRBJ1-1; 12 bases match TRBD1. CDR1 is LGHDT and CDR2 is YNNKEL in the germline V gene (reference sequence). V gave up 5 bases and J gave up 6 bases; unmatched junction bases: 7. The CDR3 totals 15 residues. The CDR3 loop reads CASSYSGTGGPEAFF. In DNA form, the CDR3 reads TGTGCCAGCAGCTATTCCGGGACAGGGGGCCCTGAAGCTTTCTTT.

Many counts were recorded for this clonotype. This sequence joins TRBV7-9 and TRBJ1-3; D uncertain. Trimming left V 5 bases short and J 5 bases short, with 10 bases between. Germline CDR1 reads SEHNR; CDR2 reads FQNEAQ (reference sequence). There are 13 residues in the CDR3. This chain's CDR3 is CASSDSGRNTIYF. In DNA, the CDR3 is TGTGCCAGCAGCGACTCCGGGCGAAACACCATATATTTT. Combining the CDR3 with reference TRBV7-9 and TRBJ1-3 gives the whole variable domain DTGVSQNPRHKITKRGQNVTFRCDPISEHNRLYWYRQTLGQGPEFLTYFQNEAQLEKSRLLSDRFSAERPKGSFSTLEIQRTEQGDSAMYLCASSDSGRNTIYFGEGSWLTVV.

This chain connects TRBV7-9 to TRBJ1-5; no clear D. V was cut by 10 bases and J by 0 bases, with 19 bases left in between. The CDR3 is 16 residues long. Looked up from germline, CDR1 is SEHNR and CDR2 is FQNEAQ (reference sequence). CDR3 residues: CAMSLGLTNSNQPQHF. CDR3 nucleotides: TGTGCCATGAGCCTTGGGCTGACCAATAGCAATCAGCCCCAGCATTTT.

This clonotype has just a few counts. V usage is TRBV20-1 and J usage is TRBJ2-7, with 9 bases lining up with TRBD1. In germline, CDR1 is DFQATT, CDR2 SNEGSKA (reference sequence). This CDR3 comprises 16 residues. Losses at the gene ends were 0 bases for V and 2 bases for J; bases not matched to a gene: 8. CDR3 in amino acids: CSARDSGTGTPYEQYV. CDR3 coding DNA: TGCAGTGCTAGAGATTCCGGGACAGGGACCCCCTACGAGCAGTACGTC.